The present T cell receptor (beta chain) was sequenced within a study of T cell responses to AZD1222 COVID-19 vaccine. This table comes from immunoSEQ multiplex PCR, and its TCRdb copy is limited to in-frame clones, with some not included. The table shows 98,000 or so clones, with about 88% occurring only once. The CDR3 is 16 amino acids. V was pared by 3 bases and J by 4 bases, with 15 bases between. The germline V gene has CDR1 MGHRA and CDR2 YSYEKL. Worth noting for this clone: The antigen is unknown.

Study-wide results and caveats: Across spike, vaccine-associated CD4 TCRs were found, dominant at 160-218 and 743-854. Donor demographics were predominantly white British with a female majority; clonal diversity may be underestimated.

The sequenced sample was peripheral blood, obtained 28 days after the second AZD1222 dose. This sequence was found in an adult who received the AZD1222 COVID-19 vaccine. The chain recombines TRBV4-1 with TRBJ2-2; perhaps TRBD1 as D (6 bases). The CDR3 sequence: CASSQRATGFTGELFF. In nucleotides, the CDR3 is TGCGCCAGCAGCCAGAGGGCTACAGGGTTCACCGGGGAGCTGTTTTTT.